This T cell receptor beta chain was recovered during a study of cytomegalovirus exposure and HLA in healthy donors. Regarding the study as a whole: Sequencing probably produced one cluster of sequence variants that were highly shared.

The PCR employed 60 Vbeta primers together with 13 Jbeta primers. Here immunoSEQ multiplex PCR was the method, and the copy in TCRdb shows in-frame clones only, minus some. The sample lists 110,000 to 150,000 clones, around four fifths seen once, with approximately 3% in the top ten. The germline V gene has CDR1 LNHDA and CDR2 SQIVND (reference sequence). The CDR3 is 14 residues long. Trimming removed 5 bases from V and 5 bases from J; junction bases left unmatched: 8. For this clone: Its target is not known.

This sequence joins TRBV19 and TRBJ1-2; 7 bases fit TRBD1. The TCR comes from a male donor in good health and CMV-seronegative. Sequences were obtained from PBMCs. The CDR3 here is CASSAYGQVYGYTF. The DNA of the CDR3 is TGTGCCAGTAGTGCCTACGGACAGGTTTATGGCTACACCTTC.